A selection of T cell receptor beta chains follows, all from one sample in a study of blood T cell repertoires in COVID-19. Measured with immunoSEQ multiplex PCR; TCRdb has only the in-frame clones, and not every one. This table has some 150,000 clones, about 79% appearing once. Sequencing used PBMCs or T cells enriched from blood (not recorded which). These receptors came from a woman in her forties or fifties who had recovered from COVID-19. The CDR3 runs from the conserved cysteine through the conserved F or W. D genes are given only for firm matches. Clone size is given for some rows only: seen once, a few or many times, or a class if the clone is expanded.

V gene	clone size	CDR3 length	J gene	D gene	CDR3 DNA	CDR3 protein
TRBV9	.	15	TRBJ1-1	.	TGTGCCAGCAGCGCCCTGGCGGGGGCGAATACTGAAGCTTTCTTT	CASSALAGANTEAFF
TRBV18	.	15	TRBJ1-5	.	TGTGCCAGCTCAGCTTCGGTCCAACCGGATCAGCCCCAGCATTTT	CASSASVQPDQPQHF
TRBV5-1	.	13	TRBJ2-7	.	TGCGCCAGCACCAGAACAGGGTCCTACGAGCAGTACTTC	CASTRTGSYEQYF
TRBV19	.	17	TRBJ2-7	.	TGTGCCAGTACCCCCAGGGAGGCGAGGGGAGAACTCTACGAGCAGTACTTC	CASTPREARGELYEQYF
TRBV29-1	.	14	TRBJ1-2	.	TGCAGCGTGCAGGGGACTATGGGATTCTATGGCTACACCTTC	CSVQGTMGFYGYTF
TRBV27	once	15	TRBJ2-1	TRBD1	TGTGCCAGCAGTTTAACAGGGGGCTCCTACAATGAGCAGTTCTTC	CASSLTGGSYNEQFF
TRBV6-5	.	14	TRBJ1-6	.	TGTGCCAGCAGCCAGGACAGCAATAATTCACCCCTCCACTTT	CASSQDSNNSPLHF
TRBV7-6	.	20	TRBJ2-3	TRBD2	TGTGCCAGCAGCTTATTAACTAGCGGGAGGGCCCTCGATTCACAGAGGACGCAGTATTTT	CASSLLTSGRALDSQRTQYF
TRBV13	.	16	TRBJ2-5	TRBD2	TGTGCCAGCAGCCCGTCTAGCGGGGGGTTCGTAGAGACCCAGTACTTC	CASSPSSGGFVETQYF
TRBV2	few	13	TRBJ1-2	.	TGTGCCAGCAGTGAAGACTTGATACGTCGCTACACCTTC	CASSEDLIRRYTF
TRBV12-3/TRBV12-4	.	12	TRBJ2-1	.	TGTGCCAGCAACCCCGGCCCGGGGGAGCAGTTCTTC	CASNPGPGEQFF
TRBV6-5	.	13	TRBJ1-6	.	TGTGCCAGCAGTTACGAGAGCAATTCACCCCTCCACTTT	CASSYESNSPLHF
TRBV12-5	.	20	TRBJ2-5	TRBD2	TGTGCTAGTGGTTTGAAACAGGGTCCTAGCGGGGGGGCCGTAGGAGAGACCCAGTACTTC	CASGLKQGPSGGAVGETQYF
TRBV9	.	14	TRBJ2-1	.	TGTGCCAGCAGCGTAGGCCTCGACATAGGTGAGCAGTTCTTC	CASSVGLDIGEQFF
TRBV14	few	18	TRBJ2-3	.	TGTGCCAGCAGCCAAGATTGGAGGGAAGAAAAGTTCACAGATACGCAGTATTTT	CASSQDWREEKFTDTQYF
TRBV5-1	.	14	TRBJ2-1	.	TGCGCCAGCAGCCTTAGCGGCTTGGGGGATGAGCAGTTCTTC	CASSLSGLGDEQFF
TRBV5-6	.	14	TRBJ2-1	.	TGTGCCAGCAGCTTGGACAGCCCCTACAATGAGCAGTTCTTC	CASSLDSPYNEQFF
TRBV27	.	14	TRBJ2-1	.	TGTGCCAGCCGGGACTTGGAGGTCTACAATGAGCAGTTCTTC	CASRDLEVYNEQFF
TRBV6-5	.	15	TRBJ1-3	.	TGTGCCAGCAGTTTCGCCCGTAGCTCTGGAAACACCATATATTTT	CASSFARSSGNTIYF
TRBV9	.	11	TRBJ2-5	.	TGTGCCAGCAGCGTCGAGGGAACCCAGTACTTC	CASSVEGTQYF
TRBV2	.	16	TRBJ1-1	.	TGTGCCAGCAGTGACTGGGGGGGCGGGATGAACACTGAAGCTTTCTTT	CASSDWGGGMNTEAFF
TRBV19	.	13	TRBJ2-7	.	TGTGCCAGTAGACGACAACAGGGCTACGAGCAGTACTTC	CASRRQQGYEQYF
TRBV18	.	14	TRBJ2-7	TRBD1	TGTGCCAGCTCACCACCGGGACAGCCCTACGAGCAGTACTTC	CASSPPGQPYEQYF
TRBV7-2	.	14	TRBJ1-4	.	TGTGCCAGCAACGGGCGGGGGGCAGAGGAAAAACTGTTTTTT	CASNGRGAEEKLFF
TRBV28	.	12	TRBJ1-2	TRBD1	TGTGCCAGCAGTAGGGACAGCTATGGCTACACCTTC	CASSRDSYGYTF
TRBV19	.	16	TRBJ2-1	.	TGTGCCAGTAGTATGTTCAGGGCAAGTCCTTACAATGAGCAGTTCTTC	CASSMFRASPYNEQFF
TRBV6-6	.	15	TRBJ2-5	.	TGTGCCAGCAGCCCCATCGGGTCATCATCAGAGACCCAGTACTTC	CASSPIGSSSETQYF
TRBV7-8	.	14	TRBJ1-2	.	TGTGCCAGCAGCCGGACACGGGAGGCGTATGGCTACACCTTC	CASSRTREAYGYTF
TRBV6-1	.	14	TRBJ2-1	.	TGTGCCAGCAGTGAACTAGCCCACCAGAATGAGCAGTTCTTC	CASSELAHQNEQFF
TRBV6-1	.	15	TRBJ2-1	TRBD2	TGTGCCAGCAGTGAACGAGCGGGAGTCGTCAATGAGCAGTTCTTC	CASSERAGVVNEQFF
TRBV24-1	many	13	TRBJ2-5	.	TGTGCCACCAGTGACCGGTACCAAGAGACCCAGTACTTC	CATSDRYQETQYF
TRBV13	.	16	TRBJ1-6	TRBD1	TGTGCCAGCAGCGAACGACAGGGGGGAGATAATTCACCCCTCCACTTT	CASSERQGGDNSPLHF
TRBV9	.	15	TRBJ2-1	.	TGTGCCAGCAGCCCGTATGAGGTGAGGGCTACTGAGCAGTTCTTC	CASSPYEVRATEQFF
TRBV9	.	16	TRBJ2-7	.	TGTGCCAGCAGCCCCAATCAGGCGGGGAGAAGGCACGAGCAGTACTTC	CASSPNQAGRRHEQYF
TRBV30	.	15	TRBJ1-1	TRBD1	TGTGCCTGGAGTGTCGACAGGGGGCGGGCCACTGAAGCTTTCTTT	CAWSVDRGRATEAFF
TRBV21-1	.	19	TRBJ1-5	.	TGTGCCAGCAGCAAATCCCTGGACAGGAGGGCTTATAGCAATCAGCCCCAGCATTTT	CASSKSLDRRAYSNQPQHF
TRBV5-6	.	15	TRBJ1-1	.	TGTGCCAGCAGTTTCCTAGGGTCGGGGGGCACTGAAGCTTTCTTT	CASSFLGSGGTEAFF
TRBV5-1	.	14	TRBJ2-7	TRBD1	TGCGCCAGCAGCAAAGGGACAGGGGACTACGAGCAGTACTTC	CASSKGTGDYEQYF
TRBV13	.	16	TRBJ1-4	TRBD1	TGTGCCAGCAGCACCGACAGGGACAGGGGTGGGGAAAAACTGTTTTTT	CASSTDRDRGGEKLFF
TRBV3-1/TRBV3-2	.	14	TRBJ2-1	.	TGTGCCAGCAGCCAAGCTCCACCTCTACGTGAGCAGTTCTTC	CASSQAPPLREQFF
TRBV21-1	.	15	TRBJ1-2	.	TGTGCCAGCAGCAAAGGCCCACAGGGTGACTATGGCTACACCTTC	CASSKGPQGDYGYTF
TRBV2	.	13	TRBJ1-5	.	TGTGCCAGCAGTCGGGATAGCAATCAGCCCCAGCATTTT	CASSRDSNQPQHF
TRBV6-5	.	14	TRBJ1-5	TRBD1	TGTGCCAGCAAAGACAGGGCAGGGAATCAGCCCCAGCATTTT	CASKDRAGNQPQHF
TRBV2	.	15	TRBJ2-3	TRBD2	TGTGCCAGCAGCCGGGGCGGGAGGACCACAGATACGCAGTATTTT	CASSRGGRTTDTQYF
TRBV28	.	15	TRBJ1-6	.	TGTGCCAGCAGTCCATCCTTAGGGCGGGGATCACCCCTCCACTTT	CASSPSLGRGSPLHF
TRBV5-6	.	16	TRBJ2-2	TRBD1	TGTGCCAGCAGCTTTGGGACAGGGTCGTACACCGGGGAGCTGTTTTTT	CASSFGTGSYTGELFF
TRBV24-1	.	15	TRBJ1-4	.	TGTGCCACCAGTGATTCACAGGGTGGGGGTGAAAAACTGTTTTTT	CATSDSQGGGEKLFF
TRBV4-1	.	17	TRBJ2-3	TRBD2	TGCGCCAGCAGCCGCCCTCCGGGACTAGCGGACACAGATACGCAGTATTTT	CASSRPPGLADTDTQYF
TRBV9	.	15	TRBJ2-2	.	TGTGCCAGCAGCGCGGGGGTAGCGAACACCGGGGAGCTGTTTTTT	CASSAGVANTGELFF
TRBV19	.	14	TRBJ1-2	.	TGTGCCAGTAGTATGGGCGAAGCTAACTATGGCTACACCTTC	CASSMGEANYGYTF
TRBV5-4	.	15	TRBJ1-3	TRBD1	TGTGCCAGCAGCTATGGACAGGGGGGTGGAAACACCATATATTTT	CASSYGQGGGNTIYF
TRBV28	.	14	TRBJ2-5	.	TGTGCCAGCAGTTTCGAGGGGGGGCTGGAGACCCAGTACTTC	CASSFEGGLETQYF
TRBV11-3	once	15	TRBJ2-3	.	TGTGCCAGCAGCTTAATGGGACTCAGCACAGATACGCAGTATTTT	CASSLMGLSTDTQYF
TRBV11-3	.	11	TRBJ2-7	TRBD1	TGTGCCAGCAGCTTAGGGGACAGACAGTACTTC	CASSLGDRQYF
TRBV27	few	14	TRBJ2-1	TRBD2	TGTGCCAGCAGTTTAGCGGGGGCCTACAATGAGCAGTTCTTC	CASSLAGAYNEQFF